This entry describes one T cell receptor (beta chain). Its specificity is not known. The germline V gene has CDR1 MNHNS and CDR2 SASEGT. CDR3 size: 17 residues. TCRdb re-called the 5' RACE reads and gives one entry per CDR3 protein, without DNA. This sample contains about 430,000 distinct CDR3 sequences. The sample is drawn from a study of T cells expressing NK-cell markers. Study details: With respect to HCMV, most of the eight sequenced donors were seropositive, and one was seronegative. Study conclusions and caveats: Leadership of the CD3+CD56-NKG2C+ fraction also belonged to these clonotypes in several donors.

Sequencing was carried out using blood T cells: a sorted CD56 or NKG2C T cell subset, CD4+ or CD8+ T cells, or bulk PBMC T cells (not recorded which). V gene TRBV6-1 combines with J gene TRBJ2-5; TCRdb's D call of TRBD1 is untestable without DNA. This receptor was taken from a woman aged 50 to 60 in good health. The CDR3 here is CASKEGGGRRIGETQYF.